Each of the 31 T cell receptor beta chains below was sequenced from the same sample in a study of cytomegalovirus exposure and HLA in healthy donors. PCR primers comprised 60 Vbeta and 13 Jbeta primers. Clones were read by immunoSEQ multiplex PCR, and TCRdb kept only the in-frame ones, dropping some. The table records 200,000 to 300,000 clones, over 80% of them present only once. The sample comprised PBMCs. The receptors derive from a woman between 40 and 50 years old in good health and CMV-seropositive.

This chain uses TRBV5-1 with TRBJ2-1, with a weak D call TRBD1 (5 bases). Trimming pared 0 bases from V and 10 bases from J, leaving 14 bases between. The CDR3 covers 14 residues. CDR1 is SGHRS and CDR2 is YFSETQ in the germline V gene. The CDR3 DNA reads as TGCGCCAGCAGCTTGGGGGGCGGAAAGGGGGAGCAGTTCTTC. Its protein product is CASSLGGGKGEQFF.

The chain uses TRBV19 and TRBJ1-1; D possibly corresponds to TRBD1 (5 bases). Trimming cost V 8 bases and J 5 bases, with 15 bases left between them. The CDR3 contains 13 residues. CDR1 LNHDA and CDR2 SQIVND come from the germline V gene (reference sequence). The CDR3 loop is CASGSGVGTEAFF. The CDR3 DNA sequence: TGTGCCAGTGGATCGGGGGTAGGGACTGAAGCTTTCTTT.

The V and J genes are TRBV7-9 and TRBJ2-7; 9 bases align to TRBD1. CDR1 and CDR2 (germline): SEHNR, FQNEAQ (reference sequence). The V and J ends lost 3 bases and 4 bases, in that order; junction bases with no gene match: 4. CDR3 length equals 14 residues. CDR3 residues: CASSFGTGRYEQYF. CDR3 in DNA: TGTGCCAGCAGCTTCGGGACAGGGAGATACGAGCAGTACTTC.

The V call is TRBV6-6, the J call TRBJ1-3, with a tentative D call TRBD1 (5 bases). Germline V gives CDR1 MNHNY, CDR2 SVGAGI (reference sequence). The V and J ends lost 7 bases and 3 bases respectively, with 13 bases between them. This CDR3 has 14 residues. The DNA for the CDR3 is TGTGCCAGCAAAGATACAGGCTATGGAAACACCATATATTTT. Its protein is CASKDTGYGNTIYF.

This chain joins TRBV5-1 and TRBJ2-5; D is ambiguous. CDR1 SGHRS and CDR2 YFSETQ come from the germline V gene. The CDR3 length is 13 residues. The V and J ends lost 2 bases and 5 bases respectively, with 10 bases between them. Here the CDR3 reads CASSFRVPETQYF. The CDR3 DNA follows: TGCGCCAGCAGCTTCCGGGTGCCTGAGACCCAGTACTTC.

The chain combines TRBV28 with TRBJ1-5; D ambiguous. CDR3 length equals 12 residues. Germline V gene data show CDR1 as MDHEN and CDR2 as SYDVKM. V was shortened by 3 bases and J by 7 bases, with 7 bases between the two germline ends. The DNA for the CDR3 is TGTGCCAGCAGTTTTACTATACAGCCCCAGCATTTT. Translation gives CASSFTIQPQHF.

This sequence joins TRBV2 and TRBJ2-2, with a tentative D call TRBD2 (6 bases). From germline, CDR1 is SNHLY and CDR2 FYNNEI. The CDR3 has 14 residues. V was cut by 6 bases and J by 3 bases, with 11 bases left in between. DNA of the CDR3: TGTGCCAGCAGACCGGGACTCCACACCGGGGAGCTGTTTTTT. Residues: CASRPGLHTGELFF.

The rearrangement uses TRBV30 and TRBJ2-2; D perhaps matches TRBD1 (5 bases). V lost 3 bases to trimming and J lost 4 bases, with 12 bases between them. The CDR3 covers 14 residues. Germline V CDR1 and CDR2: GTSNPN, SVGIG (reference sequence). Here the CDR3 reads CAWSDIDSTGELFF. CDR3 sequence (DNA): TGTGCCTGGAGCGATATTGACAGCACCGGGGAGCTGTTTTTT.

The J gene is TRBJ2-1, the V gene TRBV9, with 9 positions matching TRBD2. After removal of 0 bases from V and 10 bases from J, the junction contained 8 bases not matched to a gene. CDR3 length: 15 residues. The germline CDR1 and CDR2 sequences are SGDLS and YYNGEE. The CDR3 sequence: CASSVVSSGKGEQFF. In DNA form, the CDR3 reads TGTGCCAGCAGCGTAGTATCTAGCGGGAAGGGGGAGCAGTTCTTC. Drawing the rest from reference TRBV9 and TRBJ2-1, the complete variable domain is DSGVTQTPKHLITATGQRVTLRCSPRSGDLSVYWYQQSLDQGLQFLIQYYNGEERAKGNILERFSAQQFPDLHSELNLSSLELGDSALYFCASSVVSSGKGEQFFGPGTRLTVL.

V and J are TRBV11-2 and TRBJ1-4; 7 bases line up with TRBD1. V dropped 5 bases and J dropped 5; count of bases not matched to a gene: 8. CDR1 is SGHAT and CDR2 is FQNNGV in the germline V gene. The CDR3 has 15 residues. The CDR3 coding sequence is TGTGCCAGCAGCATCGGGGGACAGTTCAATGAAAAACTGTTTTTT. Translating it yields CASSIGGQFNEKLFF.

The table lists this clone with a count of one. The V gene is TRBV9, the J gene TRBJ2-3; 7 bases line up with TRBD1. Germline V lookup: CDR1 SGDLS, CDR2 YYNGEE. CDR3 length: 16 amino acids. With V trimmed by 3 bases and J by 2 bases, 9 bases remained unmatched. The CDR3 protein is CASSAGDSGLTDTQYF. For the CDR3, the DNA is TGTGCCAGCAGCGCAGGGGACAGTGGACTCACAGATACGCAGTATTTT.

With regard to this clone: Other DNA variants within this sample encode the same CDR3. Here the CDR3 DNA reads TGTGCCAGCAGCCAAGGAGGGAACACTGAAGCTTTCTTT. It is translated as CASSQGGNTEAFF. This chain uses TRBV4-2 with TRBJ1-1; D unclear. CDR1 LGHNA and CDR2 YNFKEQ come from the germline V gene. V lost 1 base to trimming and J lost 1 base, with 4 bases between them. The CDR3 sequence is 13 residues long.

V gene TRBV15 combines with J gene TRBJ2-2, with a possible D match to TRBD2 (6 bases). V was trimmed by 6 bases and J by 0 bases, leaving 23 bases between them. The CDR3 has 19 amino acids. In germline, CDR1 is LNHNV, CDR2 YYDKDF (reference sequence). DNA of the CDR3: TGTGCCACCAGATATATTGGCTCCGGGACTCACTCGAACACCGGGGAGCTGTTTTTT. It encodes CATRYIGSGTHSNTGELFF.

The chain recombines TRBV30 with TRBJ2-3; tentative D call: TRBD1 (5 bases). The germline gives CDR1 GTSNPN, CDR2 SVGIG (reference sequence). With 8 bases removed from V and 3 bases from J, the gap between germline ends came to 12 bases. This CDR3 is built from 12 residues. The CDR3 region has the DNA TGTGCCCGATCATCAGGGACAGATACGCAGTATTTT. Amino acids: CARSSGTDTQYF.

The gene calls are TRBV5-1 and TRBJ2-7; no clear D. V lost 2 bases, J lost 2 bases, and 11 bases lay in between. The CDR3 consists of 14 residues. Germline V gene data show CDR1 as SGHRS and CDR2 as YFSETQ. The CDR3 loop reads CASSLSPVAYEQYF. The CDR3 DNA is TGCGCCAGCAGCTTATCCCCGGTGGCCTACGAGCAGTACTTC.

The chain is built from TRBV5-1 and TRBJ2-3, with a tentative D call TRBD2 (6 bases). The germline CDR1 and CDR2 sequences are SGHRS and YFSETQ. This CDR3 has 17 amino acids. Trimming shortened V by 4 bases and J by 5 bases, and 23 bases separated the two germline ends. CDR3 in DNA: TGCGCCAGCAGCACCCTACGGAGCGGGTTGCGGGAAGATACGCAGTATTTT. This codes for CASSTLRSGLREDTQYF.

As DNA, the CDR3 is TGTGCCAGCAGCCCCTCCTGGACGGGAATAAATCAGCCCCAGCATTTT. Residues: CASSPSWTGINQPQHF. This chain joins TRBV11-2 and TRBJ1-5; D unclear. Between the trimmed V and J ends, which lost 5 bases and 4 bases, there was a span of 18 bases. CDR1 and CDR2 from the germline V gene are SGHAT and FQNNGV. This CDR3 spans 16 amino acids.

The rearrangement links TRBV9 to TRBJ1-3; 12 positions agree with TRBD1. Per the germline V gene, CDR1 is SGDLS and CDR2 is YYNGEE. Trimming removed 3 bases from V and 2 bases from J; junction bases left unmatched: 9. The length of the CDR3 is 18 residues. CDR3: CASSDRDRGRKPGNTIYF. DNA for the CDR3: TGTGCCAGCAGCGACCGGGACAGGGGGCGAAAACCTGGAAACACCATATATTTT.

This rearrangement joins TRBV19 to TRBJ1-2; D unclear. Germline CDR1 and CDR2: LNHDA and SQIVND (reference sequence). The V end was cut by 5 bases, the J end by 3 bases, with 10 bases between. This CDR3 is 13 amino acids long. This CDR3 is CASSPQADYGYTF. The CDR3 nucleotides read TGTGCCAGTAGTCCGCAGGCTGACTATGGCTACACCTTC.

Turning to this clone: At the DNA level, this CDR3 is encoded by other sequences in the same sample as well. The chain is built from TRBV9 and TRBJ1-2; tentatively, D is TRBD1 (6 bases). Per germline, CDR1 SGDLS and CDR2 YYNGEE. Deletions cut 0 bases from V and 2 bases from J, with 8 bases between. CDR3 size: 14 residues. This CDR3 reads CASSVDGGNYGYTF. The CDR3 bases are TGTGCCAGCAGCGTAGATGGGGGCAACTATGGCTACACCTTC. The variable domain in full, completed from reference TRBV9 and TRBJ1-2, reads DSGVTQTPKHLITATGQRVTLRCSPRSGDLSVYWYQQSLDQGLQFLIQYYNGEERAKGNILERFSAQQFPDLHSELNLSSLELGDSALYFCASSVDGGNYGYTFGSGTRLTVV.

The chain is built from TRBV7-2 and TRBJ2-1; the D is unclear. The germline V gene encodes CDR1 SGHTA and CDR2 FQGNSA. V shed 1 base and J shed 1 base, with 5 bases lying between them. The CDR3 is 14 amino acids. The CDR3 nucleotides read TGTGCCAGCAGCTTAGTGGCTTCCTACAATGAGCAGTTCTTC. Encoded protein: CASSLVASYNEQFF.

The chain carries TRBV7-9 and TRBJ1-4; no firm D call. CDR1 is SEHNR and CDR2 is FQNEAQ in the germline V gene (reference sequence). The V and J ends lost 1 base and 8 bases respectively, with 5 bases between them. CDR3 length: 12 amino acids. The DNA for the CDR3 is TGTGCCAGCAGCTTAGGCGGGGAAAAACTGTTTTTT. It is translated as CASSLGGEKLFF.

This chain joins TRBV12-5 and TRBJ1-6; 9 bases are shared with TRBD1. The trim removed 4 bases at V and 1 base at J, leaving 5 bases unmatched. Germline V CDR1 and CDR2: LGHNT, FRNRAP. This CDR3 has 17 amino acids. The CDR3 DNA reads TGTGCTAGTGGTTGGCTGACAGGGGGATCCTATAATTCACCCCTCCACTTT. Encoded protein: CASGWLTGGSYNSPLHF.

This clone was detected only a few times. V usage is TRBV29-1 and J usage is TRBJ2-7; D uncertain. Germline values: CDR1 SQVTM, CDR2 ANQGSEA. Trimming stripped 0 bases from V and 3 bases from J, with 3 bases between. This CDR3 comprises 11 residues. The CDR3 coding sequence is TGCAGCGTTGAAGACAGCTACGAGCAGTACTTC. This gives the protein CSVEDSYEQYF.

The V and J genes are TRBV19 and TRBJ2-3, with 8 nucleotides matching TRBD1. V was pared by 3 bases and J by 2 bases, with 4 bases of the junction left unmatched. Germline CDR1 is LNHDA and CDR2 is SQIVND (reference sequence). The CDR3 runs 15 residues. CDR3 amino acids: CASSIGRGPTDTQYF. The CDR3 nucleotides are TGTGCCAGTAGTATTGGCAGGGGGCCCACAGATACGCAGTATTTT. Full variable domain (remainder filled in from reference TRBV19 and TRBJ2-3): DGGITQSPKYLFRKEGQNVTLSCEQNLNHDAMYWYRQDPGQGLRLIYYSQIVNDFQKGDIAEGYSVSREKKESFPLTVTSAQKNPTAFYLCASSIGRGPTDTQYFGPGTRLTVL.

The chain is built from TRBV10-3 and TRBJ1-5, with 7 positions matching TRBD1. The CDR3 consists of 16 residues. Germline lookup yields CDR1 ENHRY and CDR2 SYGVKD. Trimming took 6 bases from V and 3 from J; bases not matched to a gene: 11. In nucleotides, the CDR3 is TGTGCCATCAGCGACAACACCAGGGGGAACAATCAGCCCCAGCATTTT. Residues: CAISDNTRGNNQPQHF.

V is TRBV4-2 and J is TRBJ1-4; unclear D gene. CDR1 and CDR2 from the germline V gene are LGHNA and YNFKEQ. This CDR3 contains 16 residues. V gave up 5 bases and J gave up 4 bases, with 17 bases separating them. For the CDR3, the DNA is TGTGCCAGCAGCGAATCAGGAGGGATCCTTAATGAAAAACTGTTTTTT. It specifies CASSESGGILNEKLFF.

The chain joins TRBV2 to TRBJ1-2; 10 nucleotides line up with TRBD1. Per the germline V gene, CDR1 is SNHLY and CDR2 is FYNNEI. The CDR3 is 17 residues long. Trimming cost V 5 bases and J 4 bases; bases outside gene matches: 13. CDR3 bases: TGTGCCAGCAGTTTACCCCTGACAGGGGGCAGGGCCTATGGCTACACCTTC. This translates into CASSLPLTGGRAYGYTF.

V is TRBV7-2 and J is TRBJ1-4, with 7 bases that match TRBD1. Per the germline V gene, CDR1 is SGHTA and CDR2 is FQGNSA. This CDR3 is 17 amino acids long. V shed 5 bases, J shed 0 bases, and the junction held 9 bases outside the gene matches. In nucleotides, the CDR3 is TGTGCCAGCAGCCAAAGGGGACAGCTTACAACTAATGAAAAACTGTTTTTT. Amino acids: CASSQRGQLTTNEKLFF. Supplemented by reference TRBV7-2 and TRBJ1-4, the full variable domain reads GAGVSQSPSNKVTEKGKDVELRCDPISGHTALYWYRQSLGQGLEFLIYFQGNSAPDKSGLPSDRFSAERTGGSVSTLTIQRTQQEDSAVYLCASSQRGQLTTNEKLFFGSGTQLSVL.

V gene TRBV5-1 combines with J gene TRBJ1-5; D possibly corresponds to TRBD1 (5 bases). Per germline, CDR1 SGHRS and CDR2 YFSETQ. CDR3 length equals 14 residues. V dropped 0 bases and J dropped 6 bases, with 10 bases sitting between them. For the CDR3, the DNA is TGCGCCAGCAGCTTGGCCCAGGGTGGTCAGCCCCAGCATTTT. As protein: CASSLAQGGQPQHF.

This clone was detected only once. The chain employs TRBV5-1 and TRBJ2-7; 8 bases fit TRBD2. The CDR3 has 15 residues. The V gene end was trimmed by 3 bases and the J gene end by 2 bases; junction bases not matched to a gene: 7. Germline assignment: CDR1 SGHRS and CDR2 YFSETQ. CDR3 protein: CASSSGGVVPYEQYF. CDR3 in DNA: TGCGCCAGCAGCTCCGGGGGGGTGGTCCCCTACGAGCAGTACTTC.